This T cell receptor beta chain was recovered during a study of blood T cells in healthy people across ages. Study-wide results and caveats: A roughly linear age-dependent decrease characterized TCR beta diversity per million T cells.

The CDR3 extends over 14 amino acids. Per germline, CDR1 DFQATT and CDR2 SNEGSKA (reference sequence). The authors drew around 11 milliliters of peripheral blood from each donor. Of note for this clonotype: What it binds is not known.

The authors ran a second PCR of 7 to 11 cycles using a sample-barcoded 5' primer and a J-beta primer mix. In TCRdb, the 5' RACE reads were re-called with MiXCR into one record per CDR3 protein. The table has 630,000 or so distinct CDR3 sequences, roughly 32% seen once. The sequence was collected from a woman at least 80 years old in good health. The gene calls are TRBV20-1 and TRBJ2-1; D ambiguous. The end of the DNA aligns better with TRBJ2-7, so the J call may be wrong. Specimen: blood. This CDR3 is CSALEIISYNEQYF. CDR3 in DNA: TGCAGTGCTCTCGAGATAATATCCTACAATGAGCAGTACTTC.